This TCR beta chain was identified during a study of T cells in Graves' hyperthyroidism and ophthalmopathy (dated 2019 in TCRdb). Some background on the complete study: Peripheral blood samples were taken at the time of initial diagnosis, prior to any treatment. After sampling, hyperthyroidism patients received methimazole starting at 30 mg daily, and ophthalmopathy patients received high-dose intravenous methylprednisolone. The roughly 94 discovery patients were randomly split 7:3 into training and test sets. Prospective prediction of ophthalmopathy was tested in an independent validation cohort of fewer than 20 hyperthyroidism patients and 15 to 17 patients who later progressed to ophthalmopathy. TCR Vbeta CDR3 sequencing of 140 or so peripheral blood samples (43 ophthalmopathy, 75 to 85 hyperthyroidism and about 17 progressor patients) is reported in the paper. A discovery cohort of around 98 patients, approximately 44 with Graves' ophthalmopathy and roughly 59 with stable Graves' hyperthyroidism, was used to find distinguishing TCR V-J signatures. Thyroid tissue and blood T-cell repertoires from roughly six Graves' hyperthyroidism patients were also compared in the study. General conclusions and limits of the study: In cross-validation, a model built on a 13 V-J signature told ophthalmopathy apart from stable hyperthyroidism with under 90% sensitivity and 81% to 82% specificity, and in testing the same model reached 80%/75%. No statistical method was used to set the sample size in advance, and investigators knew the group allocation. Most expanded thyroid clonotypes (frequency above 0.001) were also detected in blood, a finding suggesting that blood repertoires may reflect thyroid immune responses. In validation, progression to ophthalmopathy was predicted by the model with around 71% sensitivity and 72% to 85% specificity, a median of approximately 6.5 months before onset.

The TCR beta CDR3 regions were amplified from RNA transcripts. The TCR CDR3 was subjected to a first round of RT-PCR using the HTBI primer set and the Qiagen OneStep RT-PCR kit. The libraries were constructed in a second round of multiplex PCR and then size-selected and purified. Libraries were sequenced paired-end with 100 bp reads on an Illumina HiSeq2000. The original pipeline was this. SOAPnuke was used to process the raw data, throwing out any read that contained adapters or uncalled bases, had a mean Phred below 15, or lacked an exact constant-primer or identifier match. COPE v1.2.5 was used to merge high-quality paired reads, and clonotypes were defined as unique nucleotide sequences. MiTCR v1.1 was used to align the clonotypes against IMGT TRBV, TRBD and TRBJ reference segments. Analysis was restricted to V-J combinations with a frequency above 0.0001, which covered roughly 99% of repertoires. A TCS score was defined as the ratio between F50 (clonal expansion) and ExV (chaos), using BLOSUM62-based TCRdist between CDR3 peptides within each V-J. Welch's t-statistics and random forest reduced several hundred V-J features to roughly 13, which were used in a naive Bayes classifier (R e1071). TCRdb reprocessing: public reads trimmed at Q25 with fastp, clones called with MiXCR, in-frame beta chains kept. Merged by CDR3 protein, the rows form single entries marked with the most common genes and DNA. The V and J calls and clone size come from TCRdb's table, not from the authors' own analysis. A total of 700,000 or so distinct CDR3 sequences appear in this sample, about a sixth of them only once. The ten top clones hold under 8.5% of the sample.

Of note for this clonotype: No antigen is known for it. No much larger clonotype is one base removed from it; base qualities were not supplied.

Taken from cysteine to phenylalanine, the CDR3 has 16 residues. Only the CDR3 region is kept as DNA, spanning 48 bases read in frame from base 1. The germline V end is reduced by 0 bases and the J end by 7 bases; junction bases left unmatched: 12. The germline V gene (reference sequence) yields GTSNPN for CDR1 and SVGIG for CDR2. Stable Graves' hyperthyroidism was defined as no progression to ophthalmopathy during 18 months of follow-up. The hyperthyroidism patients were between 18 and 65 years old and newly diagnosed, with a disease duration of less than 2 months. Patients with uncontrolled infections, other autoimmune diseases, pregnancy or lactation were excluded. Diagnoses were based on clinical symptoms, serum thyroxine and TRAb, thyroid ultrasound and orbital computed tomography. PBMCs were separated from over 9 ml of fresh peripheral blood using Ficoll-Paque density gradient centrifugation. Total RNA was extracted with Trizol reagent, and quality was checked on an Agilent 2100 Bioanalyzer.

The chain employs TRBV30 and TRBJ1-5, and 7 junction bases match TRBD1. Sequences were obtained from blood. This TCR came from a man aged 18-30 years with Graves' hyperthyroidism. The DNA is as follows: TGTGCCTGGAGTGTAAATGGCAGGGGGTTGAACCAGCCCCAGCATTTT. Translation gives CAWSVNGRGLNQPQHF.